The present T cell receptor (beta chain) was sequenced within a study of blood T cell repertoires in COVID-19. Study background: T cells, B-cell-depleted T cells, or PBMCs provided the cDNA or gDNA that served as material.

This CDR3 comprises 15 residues. Per germline, CDR1 SQVTM and CDR2 ANQGSEA. The ends lost 2 bases at V and 2 bases at J; junction bases unmatched: 5. Some clones are missing from TCRdb's copy, which holds only in-frame ones; the method was immunoSEQ multiplex PCR. The sample carries about 320,000 clones, 75% to 90% recorded once. This sequence originates from a man in his sixties who had recovered from COVID-19. This chain joins TRBV29-1 and TRBJ2-3; 9 nucleotides agree with TRBD2. The specimen sequenced was PBMCs or T cells enriched from blood (not recorded which). The CDR3 spells CSVEWREGNTDTQYF. The CDR3, as DNA: TGCAGCGTTGAATGGCGGGAGGGAAACACAGATACGCAGTATTTT.